The TCR beta chain under discussion was sequenced for a study of immune reconstitution after stem cell transplant in scleroderma. By share of the sample, this clonotype is medium-sized. J lost 4 bases, V lost 6 bases, and 6 bases had no gene match. Germline V CDR1 and CDR2: DFQATT, SNEGSKA (reference sequence). CDR3 length equals 14 residues. TCRdb used MiXCR to reprocess the RT-PCR reads, holding one entry per CDR3 protein. The repertoire holds more than 2,000 distinct CDR3 sequences, about 7.7% seen once, with around an eighth in the top ten. The chain links TRBV20-1 to TRBJ2-5, with TRBD2 matching over 12 bases. The sequence was collected from a male donor with systemic sclerosis. Sampling was performed before or after autologous hematopoietic stem cell transplantation (not recorded which). In nucleotides, the CDR3 is TGCAGTGCACAGACTAGCGGGGGCTCAGAGACCCAGTACTTC. It encodes CSAQTSGGSETQYF.